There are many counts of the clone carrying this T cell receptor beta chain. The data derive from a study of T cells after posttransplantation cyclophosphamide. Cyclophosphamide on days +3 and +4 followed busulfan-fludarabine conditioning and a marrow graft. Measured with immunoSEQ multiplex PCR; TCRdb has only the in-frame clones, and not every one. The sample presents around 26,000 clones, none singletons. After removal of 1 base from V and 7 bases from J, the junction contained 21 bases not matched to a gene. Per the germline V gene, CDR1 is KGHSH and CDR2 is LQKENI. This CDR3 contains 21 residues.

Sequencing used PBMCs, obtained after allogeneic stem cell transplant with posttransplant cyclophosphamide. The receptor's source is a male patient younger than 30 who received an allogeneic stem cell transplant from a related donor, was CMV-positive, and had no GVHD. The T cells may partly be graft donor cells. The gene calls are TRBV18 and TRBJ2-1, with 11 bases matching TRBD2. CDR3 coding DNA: TGTGCCAGCTCACCACGGTCTGCGTTAGCGGGAGGGACCTCAATAGGTAATGAGCAGTTCTTC. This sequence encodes CASSPRSALAGGTSIGNEQFF.